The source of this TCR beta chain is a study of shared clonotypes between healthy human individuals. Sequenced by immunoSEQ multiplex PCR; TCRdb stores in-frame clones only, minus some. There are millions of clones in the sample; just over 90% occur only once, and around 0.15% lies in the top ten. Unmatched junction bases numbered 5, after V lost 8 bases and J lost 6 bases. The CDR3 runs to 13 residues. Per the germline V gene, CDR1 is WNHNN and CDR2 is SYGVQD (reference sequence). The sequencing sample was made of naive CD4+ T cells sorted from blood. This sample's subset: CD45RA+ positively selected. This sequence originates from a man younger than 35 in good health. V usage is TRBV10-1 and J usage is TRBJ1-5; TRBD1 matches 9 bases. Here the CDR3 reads CASGTGKPQPQHF. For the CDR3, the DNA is TGCGCCAGCGGGACAGGGAAGCCTCAGCCCCAGCATTTT.